This T cell receptor (beta chain) was identified in a study of shared clonotypes between healthy human individuals. TCRdb's copy holds only in-frame clones and misses some; the assay was immunoSEQ multiplex PCR. The repertoire holds over 850,000 clones, with roughly 74% as singletons. This CDR3 has 17 residues. V gave up 0 bases and J gave up 3 bases, with 18 bases separating them. The sequencing sample was made of memory CD4+ T cells from PBMCs. Subset indicated: CD45RA-negative fraction. The chain recombines TRBV5-3 with TRBJ1-2; tentatively, D is TRBD1 (6 bases). TRBV5-3 is annotated as an ORF whose role is uncertain. This TCR was recovered from a man younger than 30 in good health. Some clones in this sample may be carry-over from other donors' samples. The chain's CDR3 is CARSLVHRVGGDYGYTF. The DNA for the CDR3 is TGTGCCAGAAGCTTGGTTCACAGGGTGGGCGGTGACTATGGCTACACCTTC.